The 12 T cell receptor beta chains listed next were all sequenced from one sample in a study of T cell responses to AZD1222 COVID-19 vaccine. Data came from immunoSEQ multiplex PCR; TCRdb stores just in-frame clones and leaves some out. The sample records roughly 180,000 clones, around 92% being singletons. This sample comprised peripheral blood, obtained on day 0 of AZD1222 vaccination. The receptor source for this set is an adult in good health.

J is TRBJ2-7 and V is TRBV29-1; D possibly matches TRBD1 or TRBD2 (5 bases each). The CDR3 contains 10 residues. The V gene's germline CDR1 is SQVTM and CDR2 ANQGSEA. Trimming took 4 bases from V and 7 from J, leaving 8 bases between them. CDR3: CSVGDREQYF. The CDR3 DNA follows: TGCAGCGTTGGGGACCGAGAGCAGTACTTC.

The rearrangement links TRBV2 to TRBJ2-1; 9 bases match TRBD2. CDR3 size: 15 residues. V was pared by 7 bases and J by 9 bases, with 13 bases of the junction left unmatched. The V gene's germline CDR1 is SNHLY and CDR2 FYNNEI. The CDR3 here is CASTIAGVLDREQFF. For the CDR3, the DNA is TGTGCCAGCACGATAGCGGGAGTTCTCGACCGTGAGCAGTTCTTC.

The CDR3 bases are TGTGCCACCGCCGAGACAGGGGGCACAGATACGCAGTATTTT. It yields the protein CATAETGGTDTQYF. This chain joins TRBV24-1 and TRBJ2-3; TRBD1 agrees at 8 bases. This CDR3 region has 14 residues. The junction had 5 bases not matched to a gene; V was cut back by 9 bases and J by 1 base. Germline CDR1 KGHDR, CDR2 SFDVKD.

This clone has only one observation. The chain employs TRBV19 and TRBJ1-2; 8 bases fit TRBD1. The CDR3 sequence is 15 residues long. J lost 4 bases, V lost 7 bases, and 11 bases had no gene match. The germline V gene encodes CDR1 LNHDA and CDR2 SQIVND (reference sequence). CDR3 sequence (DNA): TGTGCCAGTAATGCAGGGGGCAACTTGGTCTATGGCTACACCTTC. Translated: CASNAGGNLVYGYTF.

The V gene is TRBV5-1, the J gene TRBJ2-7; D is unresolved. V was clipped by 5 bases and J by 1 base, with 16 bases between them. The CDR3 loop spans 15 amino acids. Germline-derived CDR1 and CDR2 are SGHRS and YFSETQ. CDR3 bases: TGCGCCAGCAGTCCATTCTGGGCCGAATCCTACGAGCAGTACTTC. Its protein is CASSPFWAESYEQYF.

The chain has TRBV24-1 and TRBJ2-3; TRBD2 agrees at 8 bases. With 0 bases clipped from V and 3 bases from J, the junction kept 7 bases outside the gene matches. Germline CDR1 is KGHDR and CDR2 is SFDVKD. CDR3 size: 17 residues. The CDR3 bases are TGTGCCACCAGTGATTTGCCCCCGGGAGGGCCGACAGATACGCAGTATTTT. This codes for CATSDLPPGGPTDTQYF.

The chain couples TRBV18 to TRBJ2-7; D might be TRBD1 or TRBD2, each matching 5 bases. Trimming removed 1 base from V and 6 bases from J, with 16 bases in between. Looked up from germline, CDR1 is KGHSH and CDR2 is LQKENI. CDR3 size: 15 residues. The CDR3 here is CASSPLKGLLAEQYF. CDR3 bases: TGTGCCAGCTCACCACTAAAGGGGCTCCTAGCCGAGCAGTACTTC.

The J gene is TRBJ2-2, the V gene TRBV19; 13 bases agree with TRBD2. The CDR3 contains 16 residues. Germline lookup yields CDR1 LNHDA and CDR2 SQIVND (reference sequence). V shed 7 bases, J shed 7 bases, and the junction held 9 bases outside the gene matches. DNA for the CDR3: TGTGCCAGTACCTCCTGGGGGACTAGCGGGGTCGGGGAGCTGTTTTTT. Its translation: CASTSWGTSGVGELFF. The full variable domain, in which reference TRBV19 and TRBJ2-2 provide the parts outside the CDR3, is DGGITQSPKYLFRKEGQNVTLSCEQNLNHDAMYWYRQDPGQGLRLIYYSQIVNDFQKGDIAEGYSVSREKKESFPLTVTSAQKNPTAFYLCASTSWGTSGVGELFFGEGSRLTVL.

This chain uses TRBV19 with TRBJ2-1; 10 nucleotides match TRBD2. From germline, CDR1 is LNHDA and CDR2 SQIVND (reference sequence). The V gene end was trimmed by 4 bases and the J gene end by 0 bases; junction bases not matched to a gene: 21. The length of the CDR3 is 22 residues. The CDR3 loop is CASSKGLGQREGRYSSYNEQFF. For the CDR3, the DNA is TGTGCCAGTAGTAAAGGATTGGGGCAGCGGGAGGGCCGTTATAGCTCCTACAATGAGCAGTTCTTC. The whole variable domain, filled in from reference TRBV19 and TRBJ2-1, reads DGGITQSPKYLFRKEGQNVTLSCEQNLNHDAMYWYRQDPGQGLRLIYYSQIVNDFQKGDIAEGYSVSREKKESFPLTVTSAQKNPTAFYLCASSKGLGQREGRYSSYNEQFFGPGTRLTVL.

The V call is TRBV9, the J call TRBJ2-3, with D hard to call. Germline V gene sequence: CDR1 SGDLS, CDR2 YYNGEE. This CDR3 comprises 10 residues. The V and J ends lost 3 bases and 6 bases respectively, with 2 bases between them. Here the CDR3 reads CASSGDTQYF. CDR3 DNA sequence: TGTGCCAGCAGCGGGGATACGCAGTATTTT.

Here the CDR3 DNA reads TGTGCCACCAGCATGGGAGCGGGAGGAAACACCGGGGAGCTGTTTTTT. Amino acids: CATSMGAGGNTGELFF. The V and J genes are TRBV15 and TRBJ2-2, with 9 nucleotides matching TRBD2. The CDR3 runs to 16 residues. V dropped 4 bases and J dropped 2; count of bases not matched to a gene: 5. Per the germline V gene, CDR1 is LNHNV and CDR2 is YYDKDF (reference sequence).

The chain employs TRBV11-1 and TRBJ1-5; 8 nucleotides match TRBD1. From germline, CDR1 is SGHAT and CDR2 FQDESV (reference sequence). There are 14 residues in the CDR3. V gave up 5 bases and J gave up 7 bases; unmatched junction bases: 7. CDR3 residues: CASSRDRGGQPQHF. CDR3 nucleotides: TGTGCCAGCAGCCGTGACAGGGGCGGACAGCCCCAGCATTTT.